This T cell receptor beta chain was obtained from a study of control samples from healthy donors and cancer patients. This clone was counted a single time. The germline V gene encodes CDR1 KGHDR and CDR2 SFDVKD. The trim removed 7 bases at V and 2 bases at J, leaving 6 bases unmatched. There are 15 residues in the CDR3. Only in-frame clones appear in the TCRdb table, and some are missing; sequencing was by immunoSEQ multiplex PCR. The repertoire holds around 80,000 clones, 91% seen once, with roughly 18% in the top ten. The TCR originated in a man aged 45 to 65 in good health. The chain couples TRBV24-1 to TRBJ1-1; 10 bases are shared with TRBD1. Sequences were obtained from blood. CDR3 loop: CATRGTGAENTEAFF. DNA of the CDR3: TGTGCCACCAGGGGGACAGGGGCTGAAAACACTGAAGCTTTCTTT.